Each of the 22 T cell receptor beta chains below was sequenced from the same sample in a study of blood T cell repertoires in COVID-19. Sequencing used immunoSEQ multiplex PCR; TCRdb keeps in-frame clones, though not all of them. This table holds around 450,000 clones, 90% found once. Sequenced input: PBMCs or T cells enriched from blood (not recorded which). These receptors all stem from a man younger than 35 who had recovered from COVID-19.

This rearrangement joins TRBV19 to TRBJ1-5; D may be TRBD1 (5 bases). Germline CDR1 reads LNHDA; CDR2 reads SQIVND (reference sequence). The CDR3 runs to 16 residues. V lost 10 bases and J lost 0, with 19 bases in between. The CDR3: CATAIGRDYSNQPQHF. The CDR3 DNA follows: TGTGCCACCGCTATCGGAAGGGACTATAGCAATCAGCCCCAGCATTTT.

The rearrangement uses TRBV28 and TRBJ1-1, with 8 bases fitting TRBD1. CDR3 length: 13 amino acids. The germline V gene encodes CDR1 MDHEN and CDR2 SYDVKM. The J segment lost 4 bases and the V segment lost 5 bases, leaving 3 bases of the junction unmatched. In DNA form, the CDR3 reads TGTGCCAGCAGTCTCGGACAGGGCACTGAAGCTTTCTTT. It yields the protein CASSLGQGTEAFF.

In its sample, this clone was seen a few times. The V gene is TRBV9, the J gene TRBJ1-1; weak D call: TRBD1 (5 bases). From germline, CDR1 is SGDLS and CDR2 YYNGEE. The CDR3 extends over 14 amino acids. V was pared by 2 bases and J by 6 bases, with 14 bases between. DNA of the CDR3: TGTGCCAGCAGCGTGCTACAGGCCACCTCTGAAGCTTTCTTT. This sequence encodes CASSVLQATSEAFF.

The chain uses TRBV29-1 and TRBJ1-1, with 11 bases fitting TRBD1. This CDR3 region has 14 residues. The ends lost 6 bases at V and 7 bases at J; junction bases unmatched: 10. CDR1 and CDR2 from the germline V gene are SQVTM and ANQGSEA. CDR3 nucleotides: TGCAGCGTAATACGGACAGGGGGCGAAGGTGAAGCTTTCTTT. This encodes CSVIRTGGEGEAFF.

The genes are TRBV2 and TRBJ1-1, with D hard to call. The germline CDR1 and CDR2 sequences are SNHLY and FYNNEI. CDR3 length equals 18 residues. Trimming pared 8 bases from V and 1 base from J, leaving 26 bases between. The chain's CDR3 is CASGVVSVRRLPNTEAFF. CDR3 nucleotide sequence: TGTGCCAGCGGGGTAGTGAGTGTGAGGAGGCTCCCGAACACTGAAGCTTTCTTT.

The chain combines TRBV12-3 or TRBV12-4 with TRBJ2-1; 7 nucleotides align to TRBD2. The V and J ends lost 7 bases and 9 bases, in that order; junction bases with no gene match: 6. This CDR3 is built from 12 residues. CDR3: CASTTRTSEQFF. CDR3 nucleotides: TGTGCCAGCACTACTAGGACTAGTGAGCAGTTCTTC.

V usage is TRBV19 and J usage is TRBJ1-5; 8 bases map to TRBD1. In germline, CDR1 is LNHDA, CDR2 SQIVND (reference sequence). The CDR3 has 15 amino acids. The V gene end was trimmed by 6 bases and the J gene end by 4 bases; junction bases not matched to a gene: 8. The CDR3 loop is CASRMTGANNQPQHF. CDR3 in DNA: TGTGCCAGTAGGATGACAGGGGCAAATAATCAGCCCCAGCATTTT.

The genes are TRBV24-1 and TRBJ2-3; D is uncertain. This CDR3 is built from 13 residues. V was clipped by 4 bases and J by 6 bases, with 10 bases between them. CDR1 and CDR2 from the germline V gene are KGHDR and SFDVKD. The CDR3 DNA reads TGTGCCACCAGTGACCAACTCCGGGATACGCAGTATTTT. This sequence encodes CATSDQLRDTQYF.

This clone has a single count. The rearrangement uses TRBV11-3 and TRBJ2-2, with 13 bases identical to TRBD2. The germline V gene has CDR1 SGHNT and CDR2 YENEEA. Trimming took 5 bases from V and 6 from J; bases not matched to a gene: 6. CDR3 length: 16 amino acids. As DNA, the CDR3 is TGTGCCAGCAGCCCCACTAGCGGGAGGGCCTCCGGGGAGCTGTTTTTT. It specifies CASSPTSGRASGELFF.

This chain uses TRBV10-2 with TRBJ2-7; TRBD1 matches 9 bases. The CDR3 extends over 17 amino acids. Germline CDR1 reads WSHSY; CDR2 reads SAAADI. V was pared by 4 bases and J by 7 bases, with 17 bases of the junction left unmatched. The CDR3 bases are TGCGCCAGCAGTGGGGGGGATTCTGGGACAGGGCTCGAAGAGCAGTACTTC. Amino acids: CASSGGDSGTGLEEQYF.

The CDR3 loop reads CATQTGGFVGEAFF. The CDR3 DNA reads TGTGCCACCCAGACAGGGGGCTTTGTTGGTGAAGCTTTCTTT. The V gene is TRBV7-2, the J gene TRBJ1-1; TRBD1 aligns across 10 bases. Trimming took 10 bases from V and 7 from J; bases not matched to a gene: 12. This CDR3 is 14 amino acids long. Germline values: CDR1 SGHTA, CDR2 FQGNSA.

The rearrangement uses TRBV30 and TRBJ1-3; no clear D gene. The CDR3 has 16 residues. Looked up from germline, CDR1 is GTSNPN and CDR2 is SVGIG (reference sequence). Trimming cost V 2 bases and J 1 base, with 15 bases left between them. The CDR3 DNA reads as TGTGCCTGGAGTACCGACCTGTGGAGTTCTGGAAACACCATATATTTT. This gives the protein CAWSTDLWSSGNTIYF.

The chain recombines TRBV24-1 with TRBJ2-5; TRBD2 agrees at 16 bases. V lost 4 bases to trimming and J lost 2 bases; unmatched junction nucleotides: 3. The CDR3 is 17 amino acids. Looked up from germline, CDR1 is KGHDR and CDR2 is SFDVKD. Here the CDR3 reads CATSDPGLAGGQETQYF. The CDR3 DNA reads TGTGCCACCAGTGACCCGGGACTAGCGGGAGGGCAAGAGACCCAGTACTTC.

This chain uses TRBV6-1 with TRBJ2-7; a possible D gene is TRBD2 (6 bases). With 1 base removed from V and 2 bases from J, the gap between germline ends came to 6 bases. Germline values: CDR1 MNHNS, CDR2 SASEGT. The CDR3 sequence is 13 residues long. CDR3 sequence: CASSEGLAYEQYF. DNA for the CDR3: TGTGCCAGCAGTGAAGGACTAGCCTACGAGCAGTACTTC.

This clone showed up just once. The CDR3 loop is CASSSLSGSAKSYNEQFF. The CDR3 DNA reads TGTGCCAGCAGCTCCCTTAGCGGGAGCGCAAAAAGTTACAATGAGCAGTTCTTC. The rearrangement uses TRBV11-2 and TRBJ2-1; TRBD2 matches 9 bases. Germline V gives CDR1 SGHAT, CDR2 FQNNGV. The CDR3 contains 18 residues. V trimming: 4 bases; J trimming: 4 bases; junction bases outside the gene matches: 14. The full variable domain, in which reference TRBV11-2 and TRBJ2-1 provide the parts outside the CDR3, is EAGVAQSPRYKIIEKRQSVAFWCNPISGHATLYWYQQILGQGPKLLIQFQNNGVVDDSQLPKDRFSAERLKGVDSTLKIQPAKLEDSAVYLCASSSLSGSAKSYNEQFFGPGTRLTVL.

This clone came up once. The chain recombines TRBV19 with TRBJ1-2; 10 nucleotides align to TRBD1. The V segment lost 5 bases and the J segment 2 bases; nucleotides outside the gene matches: 5. The CDR3 is 15 residues long. The germline V gene encodes CDR1 LNHDA and CDR2 SQIVND (reference sequence). CDR3 nucleotides: TGTGCCAGTAGTCTATCGGACAGGGGGAACTATGGCTACACCTTC. It encodes CASSLSDRGNYGYTF.

The V gene is TRBV6-5, the J gene TRBJ1-6; D is undetermined. CDR1 is MNHEY, CDR2 SVGAGI, per germline. V gave up 2 bases and J gave up 3 bases, with 11 bases separating them. The CDR3 loop spans 16 amino acids. The CDR3 region has the DNA TGTGCCAGCAGTTACGAAAGAGGGAGCTATAATTCACCCCTCCACTTT. Residues: CASSYERGSYNSPLHF.

This sequence joins TRBV7-9 and TRBJ1-1, with a weak D call TRBD1 (6 bases). The V and J ends lost 5 bases and 2 bases respectively, with 9 bases between them. The CDR3 is 13 residues long. CDR1 and CDR2 from the germline V gene are SEHNR and FQNEAQ (reference sequence). The chain's CDR3 is CASSPTGNTEAFF. The CDR3 nucleotides are TGTGCCAGCAGCCCGACAGGTAACACTGAAGCTTTCTTT.

The rearrangement joins TRBV11-2 to TRBJ1-2, with D perhaps matching TRBD1 (6 bases). The V gene lost 1 base and the J gene lost 6 bases, with 9 bases spanning the gap. This CDR3 region has 13 residues. Looked up from germline, CDR1 is SGHAT and CDR2 is FQNNGV. The CDR3, as DNA: TGTGCCAGCAGCTTAGCAGCAGGGGATGGCTACACCTTC. Translated: CASSLAAGDGYTF.

This chain links TRBV28 with TRBJ1-3, with unresolved D. The CDR3 length is 17 residues. Trimming left V 1 base short and J 2 bases short, with 15 bases between. Germline loops: CDR1 MDHEN, CDR2 SYDVKM. The CDR3 here is CASSLSTREPTGNTIYF. In DNA form, the CDR3 reads TGTGCCAGCAGTTTATCCACCCGGGAGCCCACTGGAAACACCATATATTTT.

CDR3 sequence reads: CASSQEGRGSEKLFF. DNA of the CDR3: TGTGCCAGCAGCCAAGAGGGTAGGGGCAGTGAAAAACTGTTTTTT. V is TRBV3-1 (or the pseudogene TRBV3-2) and J is TRBJ1-4, with a weak D call TRBD1 (5 bases). The CDR3 has 15 residues. V lost 0 bases and J 7 bases, leaving 12 bases between the germline ends. CDR1 and CDR2 (germline): LGHDT, YNNKEL (reference sequence).

V is TRBV5-1 and J is TRBJ1-1; 7 bases are a match to TRBD1. V dropped 4 bases and J dropped 6; count of bases not matched to a gene: 9. The CDR3 spans 14 residues. CDR1 is SGHRS, CDR2 YFSETQ, per germline. The CDR3 loop is CASSEGQAGPEAFF. The CDR3 DNA sequence: TGCGCCAGCAGCGAAGGACAGGCTGGCCCTGAAGCTTTCTTT. The complete variable domain, with remaining parts taken from reference TRBV5-1 and TRBJ1-1, reads KAGVTQTPRYLIKTRGQQVTLSCSPISGHRSVSWYQQTPGQGLQFLFEYFSETQRNKGNFPGRFSGRQFSNSRSEMNVSTLELGDSALYLCASSEGQAGPEAFFGQGTRLTVV.